The text below deals with one T cell receptor beta chain. Only in-frame clones appear in the TCRdb table, and some are missing; sequencing was by immunoSEQ multiplex PCR. This table has about 560,000 clones, roughly 72% appearing once. The entry originates in a study of shared clonotypes between healthy human individuals. Study-wide background: Aged between 18 and 49, the donors were two women and a few men.

V was clipped by 6 bases and J by 4 bases, with 16 bases between them. There are 15 residues in the CDR3. The germline gives CDR1 SGHAT, CDR2 FQNNGV. This TCR derives from a middle-aged woman in good health. Some clones in this sample may be carry-over from other donors' samples. What was sequenced was PBMCs. The chain is built from TRBV11-2 and TRBJ1-5; no definite D call. CDR3 in DNA: TGTGCCAGCAGTACCGGGGTGGGGATGAATCAGCCCCAGCATTTT. It translates to CASSTGVGMNQPQHF. The full variable domain, in which reference TRBV11-2 and TRBJ1-5 provide the parts outside the CDR3, is EAGVAQSPRYKIIEKRQSVAFWCNPISGHATLYWYQQILGQGPKLLIQFQNNGVVDDSQLPKDRFSAERLKGVDSTLKIQPAKLEDSAVYLCASSTGVGMNQPQHFGDGTRLSIL.